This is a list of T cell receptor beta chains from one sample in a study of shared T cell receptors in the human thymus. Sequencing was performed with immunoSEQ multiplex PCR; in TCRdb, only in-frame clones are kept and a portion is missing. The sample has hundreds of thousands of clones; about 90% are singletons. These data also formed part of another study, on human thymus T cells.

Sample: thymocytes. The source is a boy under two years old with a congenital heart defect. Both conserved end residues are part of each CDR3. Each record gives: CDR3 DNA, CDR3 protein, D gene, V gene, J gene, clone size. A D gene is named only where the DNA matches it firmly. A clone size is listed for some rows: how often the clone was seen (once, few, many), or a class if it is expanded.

TGTGCCAGCAGTCCTAGCCCCCGACTTCTACGGGAGCAGTTCTTC	CASSPSPRLLREQFF	NA	TRBV28	TRBJ2-1	NA
TGCAGCGTTGTTGGATCAGGGGTAAATGAAAAACTGTTTTTT	CSVVGSGVNEKLFF	NA	TRBV29-1	TRBJ1-4	NA
TGTGCCAGCAGCGTAGGGACAGGGGAAGCTTTCTTT	CASSVGTGEAFF	TRBD1	TRBV9	TRBJ1-1	NA
TGTGCCAGCAGCTTAGCCGGGACAGTTAACAATGAGCAGTTCTTC	CASSLAGTVNNEQFF	TRBD1	TRBV11-3	TRBJ2-1	NA
TGTGCCAGCAGTGGACCAGGGTTCTCGCAGTACTTC	CASSGPGFSQYF	NA	TRBV25-1	TRBJ2-7	NA
TGTGCCAGCAGCGGAGCTTCCGTTCCAGGGACTAGGTCTGGCTACACCTTC	CASSGASVPGTRSGYTF	NA	TRBV9	TRBJ1-2	NA
TGCGCCAGCAGCCAAGAGCAGGAAGGTCAGCCCCAGCATTTT	CASSQEQEGQPQHF	NA	TRBV4-1	TRBJ1-5	NA
TGTGCCAGCACGTCTGGTCCCGAAGCGGGGGAGACCCAGTACTTC	CASTSGPEAGETQYF	TRBD2	TRBV7-8	TRBJ2-5	NA
TGTGCCAGCTCACCAGGGACAGTCCCGGATGAGCAGTTCTTC	CASSPGTVPDEQFF	TRBD1	TRBV18	TRBJ2-1	NA
TGCGCCAGCAGCTACTTGGACAGGGGAAGAAACACTGAAGCTTTCTTT	CASSYLDRGRNTEAFF	TRBD1	TRBV4-3	TRBJ1-1	NA
TGTGCCAGCAGCGTAAGGACAGGGGTAGCTGAAGCTTTCTTT	CASSVRTGVAEAFF	TRBD1	TRBV6-5	TRBJ1-1	NA
TGTGCCAGCAGCTTAGGACAGGGGGATACTGAAGCTTTCTTT	CASSLGQGDTEAFF	TRBD1	TRBV11-3	TRBJ1-1	once